Shown below are 8 T cell receptor beta chains from a single sample sequenced in a study of blood T cell repertoires in COVID-19. Repertoires were generated with immunoSEQ multiplex PCR, while TCRdb's copy carries only in-frame clones and drops some. The table records some 270,000 clones, approximately 86% of them present only once. The specimen was peripheral blood. The receptors were sampled from a human donor with COVID-19, enrolled during active disease. The donor label of this sample is uncertain.

The V gene is TRBV12-3 or TRBV12-4, the J gene TRBJ2-7; 8 bases map to TRBD2. J was trimmed by 6 bases and V by 5 bases; bases with no gene match: 3. The CDR3 runs to 12 residues. Written as DNA, the CDR3 is TGTGCCAGCAGTCCCCGGGAGGGCGAGCAGTACTTC. It codes for CASSPREGEQYF.

This clone showed up many times. The rearrangement uses TRBV6-2 or TRBV6-3 and TRBJ2-1; 7 bases agree with TRBD1. The CDR3 covers 17 residues. Germline lookup yields CDR1 MNHEY and CDR2 SVGEGT. Trimming took 6 bases from V and 6 from J; bases not matched to a gene: 17. CDR3 sequence reads: CASSKSQGPADANEQFF. For the CDR3, the DNA is TGTGCCAGCAGCAAATCACAGGGGCCAGCTGACGCCAATGAGCAGTTCTTC.

The chain recombines TRBV30 with TRBJ1-2; TRBD1 might be the D (6 bases). CDR3 length equals 14 residues. The V end lost 2 bases, the J end lost 8 bases, and 18 bases lay between the germline ends. Germline loops: CDR1 GTSNPN, CDR2 SVGIG (reference sequence). The CDR3 bases are TGTGCCTGGAGTCAATCGACAGGCCCTGGAGGCTACACCTTC. Protein: CAWSQSTGPGGYTF.

The chain employs TRBV28 and TRBJ1-2, with 8 bases fitting TRBD1. Germline CDR1 reads MDHEN; CDR2 reads SYDVKM. V gave up 3 bases and J gave up 6 bases; unmatched junction bases: 9. The length of the CDR3 is 15 residues. The CDR3 nucleotides are TGTGCCAGCAGTTTTCCCGGACAGGGTGAGGATGGCTACACCTTC. It codes for CASSFPGQGEDGYTF.

J is TRBJ1-2 and V is TRBV19; TRBD1 matches at 10 bases. The CDR3 runs 17 residues. V lost 4 bases, J lost 2 bases, and 10 bases stayed unmatched. Germline values: CDR1 LNHDA, CDR2 SQIVND (reference sequence). The CDR3 region is CASSKGGTGDVNYGYTF. The CDR3 bases are TGTGCCAGTAGTAAGGGTGGGACAGGGGACGTCAACTATGGCTACACCTTC.

The gene calls are TRBV28 and TRBJ1-5; D call uncertain. V was trimmed by 4 bases and J by 0 bases, leaving 4 bases between them. Germline assignment: CDR1 MDHEN and CDR2 SYDVKM. The CDR3 is made up of 13 amino acids. The CDR3, as DNA: TGTGCCAGCAGTTACATTAGCAATCAGCCCCAGCATTTT. This codes for CASSYISNQPQHF.

The chain joins TRBV7-3 to TRBJ2-7; D might be TRBD2 (5 bases). Germline values: CDR1 SGHTA, CDR2 FQGTGA. The germline V and J ends were trimmed by 5 bases and 0 bases, with 11 bases remaining between them. The CDR3 is 14 residues long. DNA of the CDR3: TGTGCCAGCAGCGAGGGCTCTGCCTCCTACGAGCAGTACTTC. Amino acid sequence: CASSEGSASYEQYF.

V and J are TRBV6-1 and TRBJ2-5; maybe TRBD1 (5 bases). The ends were cut back, 1 base at V and 6 bases at J, with 9 bases in the middle. Germline CDR1 MNHNS, CDR2 SASEGT. The CDR3 contains 13 residues. The DNA of the CDR3 is TGTGCCAGCAGTGAAGGGGGCGTAAAGACCCAGTACTTC. This translates into CASSEGGVKTQYF.